The entry below gives a single TCR beta chain sequence along with its context. Germline V lookup: CDR1 SGDLS, CDR2 YYNGEE. J was trimmed by 2 bases and V by 4 bases; bases with no gene match: 5. The CDR3 is made up of 15 amino acids. Produced via immunoSEQ multiplex PCR; TCRdb's table is partial and in-frame only. The sample has 300,000 to 350,000 clones, approximately 83% seen once. The sample originates from a study of blood T cell repertoires in COVID-19. Study context: Spain, Italy and the United States supplied samples that represented acute and convalescent COVID-19. PBMCs, B-cell-depleted T cells, or T cells were the source of the cDNA or gDNA that made up the material.

Living in 24 US areas, the participants were between roughly 18 and 89 years of age. The V call is TRBV9, the J call TRBJ1-2, with 10 bases identical to TRBD1. The TCR was taken from a man between 25 and 39 years old who had recovered from COVID-19. Sequences were obtained from PBMCs or T cells enriched from blood (not recorded which). This CDR3 reads CASSHRQGANYGYTF. CDR3 DNA sequence: TGTGCCAGCAGCCATCGACAGGGGGCAAACTATGGCTACACCTTC.